This TCR beta chain is drawn from a study of shared T cell receptors in the human thymus. Here immunoSEQ multiplex PCR was the method, and the copy in TCRdb shows in-frame clones only, minus some. In the table there are under 700,000 clones, around 82% of which are singletons. V was trimmed by 8 bases and J by 8 bases, leaving 22 bases between them. The CDR3 sequence is 14 residues long. The germline CDR1 and CDR2 sequences are ENHRY and SYGVKD. Another study also made use of these data, one on human thymus T cells. This second study notes: Corrective cardiac surgery supplied the resected thymus tissue.

Sequencing was carried out using thymocytes. The V gene is TRBV10-3, the J gene TRBJ2-7; D gene uncertain. The TCR sequence derives from a boy younger than two with a congenital heart defect. CDR3: CAIRDPMPLFQQYF. CDR3 sequence (DNA): TGTGCCATCCGAGATCCAATGCCCCTTTTCCAGCAGTACTTC.